The 4 T cell receptor beta chains given below trace back to one sample, sequenced in a study of T cells in Graves' hyperthyroidism and ophthalmopathy. Amplification yielded TCR beta CDR3 regions, with RNA transcripts as the source. Carried out on the TCR CDR3, a first-round RT-PCR used the HTBI primer set. TCRdb fed the multiplex PCR reads into MiXCR, producing one record per CDR3 protein. The profile covers 400,000 to 500,000 distinct CDR3 sequences, with about 14% appearing a single time and roughly 13% taken by the ten largest. Sample: blood. All receptors come from a man younger than 30 with Graves' ophthalmopathy.

This clonotype was observed many times. The chain uses TRBV3-1 and TRBJ2-7; 8 bases agree with TRBD1. The V gene end was trimmed by 3 bases and the J gene end by 7 bases; junction bases not matched to a gene: 5. Germline CDR1 reads LGHDT; CDR2 reads YNNKEL (reference sequence). The CDR3 totals 13 residues. The CDR3 DNA reads as TGTGCCAGCAGCCAGACCGGGACAGGAGAGCAGTACTTC. This gives the protein CASSQTGTGEQYF.

This clonotype was counted only a few times. The genes are TRBV2 and TRBJ1-3; 9 bases fit TRBD1. The V gene end was trimmed by 8 bases and the J gene end by 3 bases; junction bases not matched to a gene: 8. The CDR3 runs to 15 residues. Germline values: CDR1 SNHLY, CDR2 FYNNEI. CDR3 sequence: CASQGGQGGGNTIYF. CDR3 coding DNA: TGTGCCAGCCAAGGGGGACAGGGCGGTGGAAACACCATATATTTT.

This clonotype was picked up a small number of times. The rearrangement uses TRBV12-3 or TRBV12-4 and TRBJ2-2, with D possibly being TRBD1 (5 bases). Deletions cut 6 bases from V and 3 bases from J, with 11 bases between. The CDR3 loop spans 14 amino acids. For the CDR3, the DNA is TGTGCCAGCAGCCAGGACACCTACACCGGGGAGCTGTTTTTT. This translates into CASSQDTYTGELFF.

This clonotype occurred many times. The gene calls are TRBV12-3 or TRBV12-4 and TRBJ1-5; TRBD1 is a possible D gene (6 bases). V dropped 6 bases and J dropped 0 bases, with 12 bases sitting between them. There are 15 residues in the CDR3. The CDR3 DNA is TGTGCCAGCAGGAAGGGGGTTCTTAGCAATCAGCCCCAGCATTTT. It codes for CASRKGVLSNQPQHF.